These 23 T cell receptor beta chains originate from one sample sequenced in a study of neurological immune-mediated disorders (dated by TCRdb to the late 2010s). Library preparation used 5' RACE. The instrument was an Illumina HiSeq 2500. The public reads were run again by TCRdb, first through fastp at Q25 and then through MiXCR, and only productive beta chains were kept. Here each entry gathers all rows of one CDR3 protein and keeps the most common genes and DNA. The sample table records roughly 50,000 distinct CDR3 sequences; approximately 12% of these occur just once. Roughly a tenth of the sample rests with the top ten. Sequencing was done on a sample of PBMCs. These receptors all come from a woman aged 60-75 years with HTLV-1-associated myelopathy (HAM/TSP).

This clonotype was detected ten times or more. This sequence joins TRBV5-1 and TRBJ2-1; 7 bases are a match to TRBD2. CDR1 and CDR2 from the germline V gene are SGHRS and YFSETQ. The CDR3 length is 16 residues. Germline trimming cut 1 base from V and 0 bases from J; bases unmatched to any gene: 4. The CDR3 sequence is CASSLLGGSSYNEQFF. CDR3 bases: TGCGCCAGCAGCTTGTTAGGCGGGAGCTCCTACAATGAGCAGTTCTTC.

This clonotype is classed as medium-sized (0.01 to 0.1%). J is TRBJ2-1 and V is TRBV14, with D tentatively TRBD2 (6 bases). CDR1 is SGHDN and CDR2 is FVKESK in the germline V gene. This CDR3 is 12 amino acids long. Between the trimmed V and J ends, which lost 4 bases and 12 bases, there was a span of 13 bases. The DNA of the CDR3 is TGTGCCAGCAGCCCTCACCGGGACTGGCAGTTCTTC. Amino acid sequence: CASSPHRDWQFF.

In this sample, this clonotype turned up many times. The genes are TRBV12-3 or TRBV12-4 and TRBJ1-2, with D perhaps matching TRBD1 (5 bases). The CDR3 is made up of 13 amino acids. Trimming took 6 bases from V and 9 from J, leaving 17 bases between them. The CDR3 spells CASSHGTRDRYTF. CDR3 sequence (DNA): TGTGCCAGCAGCCATGGGACCAGGGATCGCTACACCTTC.

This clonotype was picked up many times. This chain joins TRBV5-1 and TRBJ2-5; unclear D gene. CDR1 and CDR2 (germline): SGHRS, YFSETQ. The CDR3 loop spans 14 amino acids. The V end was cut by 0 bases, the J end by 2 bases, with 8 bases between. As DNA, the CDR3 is TGCGCCAGCAGCTTGGGATCGCCTCAAGAGACCCAGTACTTC. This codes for CASSLGSPQETQYF.

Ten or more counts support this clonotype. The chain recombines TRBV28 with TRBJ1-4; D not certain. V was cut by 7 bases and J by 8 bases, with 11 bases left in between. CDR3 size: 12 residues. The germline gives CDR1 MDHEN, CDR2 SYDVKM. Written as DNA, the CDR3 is TGTGCCAGCAACGGGGAAGCGGAAAAACTGTTTTTT. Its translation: CASNGEAEKLFF. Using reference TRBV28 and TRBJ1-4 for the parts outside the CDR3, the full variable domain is DVKVTQSSRYLVKRTGEKVFLECVQDMDHENMFWYRQDPGLGLRLIYFSYDVKMKEKGDIPEGYSVSREKKERFSLILESASTNQTSMYLCASNGEAEKLFFGSGTQLSVL.

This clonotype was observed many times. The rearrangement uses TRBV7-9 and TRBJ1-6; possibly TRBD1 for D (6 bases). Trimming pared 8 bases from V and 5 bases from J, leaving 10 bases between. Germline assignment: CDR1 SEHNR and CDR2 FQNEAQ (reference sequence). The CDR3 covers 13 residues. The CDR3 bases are TGTGCCAGCGGGAACAGGGATAATTCACCCCTCCACTTT. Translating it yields CASGNRDNSPLHF.

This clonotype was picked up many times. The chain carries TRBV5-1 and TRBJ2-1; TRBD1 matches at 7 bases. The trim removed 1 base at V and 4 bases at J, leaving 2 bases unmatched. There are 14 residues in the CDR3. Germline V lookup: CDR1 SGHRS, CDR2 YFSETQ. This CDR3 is CASSLRQGYNEQFF. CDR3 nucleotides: TGCGCCAGCAGCTTGAGACAGGGATACAATGAGCAGTTCTTC.

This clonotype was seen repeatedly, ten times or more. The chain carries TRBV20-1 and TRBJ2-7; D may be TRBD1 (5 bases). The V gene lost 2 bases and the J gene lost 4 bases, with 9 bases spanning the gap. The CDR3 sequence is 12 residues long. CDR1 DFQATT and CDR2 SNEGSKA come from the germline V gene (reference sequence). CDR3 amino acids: CSARSQGYEQYF. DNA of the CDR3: TGCAGTGCTAGAAGTCAGGGATACGAGCAGTACTTC.

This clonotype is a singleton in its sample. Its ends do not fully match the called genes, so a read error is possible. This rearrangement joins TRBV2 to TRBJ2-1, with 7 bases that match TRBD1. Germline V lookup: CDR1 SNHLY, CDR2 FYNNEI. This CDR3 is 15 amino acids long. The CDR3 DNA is TGTGCCAGCAGTGAGTCAGGGGGAATGAGGAATGATCAGTTCTTC. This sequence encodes CASSESGGMRNDQFF.

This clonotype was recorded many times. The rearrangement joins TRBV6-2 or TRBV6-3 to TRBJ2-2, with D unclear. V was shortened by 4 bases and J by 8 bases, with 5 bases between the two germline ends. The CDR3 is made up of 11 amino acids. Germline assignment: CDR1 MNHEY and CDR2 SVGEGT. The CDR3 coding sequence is TGTGCCAGCAGTTTCTTGGGGGAGCTGTTTTTT. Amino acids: CASSFLGELFF.

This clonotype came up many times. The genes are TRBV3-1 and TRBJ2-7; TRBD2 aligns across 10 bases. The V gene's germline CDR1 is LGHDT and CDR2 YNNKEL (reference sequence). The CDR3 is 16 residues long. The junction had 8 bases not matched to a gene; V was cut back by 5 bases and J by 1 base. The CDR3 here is CASSGTSGRASYEQYF. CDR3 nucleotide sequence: TGTGCCAGCAGCGGAACGAGCGGGAGGGCGTCCTACGAGCAGTACTTC.

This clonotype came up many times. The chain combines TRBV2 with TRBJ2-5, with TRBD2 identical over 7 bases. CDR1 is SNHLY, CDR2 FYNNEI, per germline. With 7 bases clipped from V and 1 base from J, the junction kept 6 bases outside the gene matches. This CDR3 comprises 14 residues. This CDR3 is CASILRGFQETQYF. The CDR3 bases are TGTGCCAGCATATTGCGGGGGTTCCAAGAGACCCAGTACTTC.

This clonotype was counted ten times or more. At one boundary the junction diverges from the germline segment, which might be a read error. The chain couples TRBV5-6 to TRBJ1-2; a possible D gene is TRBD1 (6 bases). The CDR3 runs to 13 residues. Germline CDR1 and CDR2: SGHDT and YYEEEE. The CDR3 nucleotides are TGTGCCAGCTGCTTCGGGACAAACTATGGCTACACCTTC. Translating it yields CASCFGTNYGYTF.

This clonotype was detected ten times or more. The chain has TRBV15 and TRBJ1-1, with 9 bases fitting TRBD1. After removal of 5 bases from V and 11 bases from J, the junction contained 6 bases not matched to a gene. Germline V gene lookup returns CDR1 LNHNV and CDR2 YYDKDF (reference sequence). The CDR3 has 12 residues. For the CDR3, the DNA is TGTGCCACCAGCGAGGGACAGGGTTTGGCTTTCTTT. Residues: CATSEGQGLAFF. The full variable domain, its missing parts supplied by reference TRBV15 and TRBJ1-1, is DAMVIQNPRYQVTQFGKPVTLSCSQTLNHNVMYWYQQKSSQAPKLLFHYYDKDFNNEADTPDNFQSRRPNTSFCFLDIRSPGLGDTAMYLCATSEGQGLAFFGQGTRLTVV.

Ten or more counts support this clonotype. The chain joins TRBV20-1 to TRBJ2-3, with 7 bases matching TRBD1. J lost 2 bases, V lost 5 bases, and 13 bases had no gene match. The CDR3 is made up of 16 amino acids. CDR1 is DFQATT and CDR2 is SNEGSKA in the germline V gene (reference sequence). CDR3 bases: TGCAGTGCTCCTAAGGCAGGGGACAGCCACACAGATACGCAGTATTTT. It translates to CSAPKAGDSHTDTQYF.

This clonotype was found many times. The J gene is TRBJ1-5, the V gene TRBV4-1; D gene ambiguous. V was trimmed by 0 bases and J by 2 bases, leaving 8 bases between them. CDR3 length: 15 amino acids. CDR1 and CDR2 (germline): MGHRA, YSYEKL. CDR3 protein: CASSQEVGRNQPQHF. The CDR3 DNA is TGCGCCAGCAGCCAAGAGGTTGGTCGCAATCAGCCCCAGCATTTT.

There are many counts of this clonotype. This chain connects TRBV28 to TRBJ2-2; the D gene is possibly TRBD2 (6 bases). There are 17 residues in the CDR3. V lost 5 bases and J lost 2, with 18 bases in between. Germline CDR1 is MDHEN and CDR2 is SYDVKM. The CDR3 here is CASSQIPSGLNTGELFF. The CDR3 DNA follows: TGTGCCAGCAGTCAAATCCCGAGCGGGCTCAACACCGGGGAGCTGTTTTTT.

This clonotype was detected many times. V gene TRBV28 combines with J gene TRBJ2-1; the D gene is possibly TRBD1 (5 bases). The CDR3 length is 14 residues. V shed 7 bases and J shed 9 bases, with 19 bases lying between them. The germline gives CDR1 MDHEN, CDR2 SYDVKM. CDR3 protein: CASTFRVSIGEQFF. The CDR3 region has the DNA TGTGCCAGCACCTTCAGGGTCAGCATTGGTGAGCAGTTCTTC.

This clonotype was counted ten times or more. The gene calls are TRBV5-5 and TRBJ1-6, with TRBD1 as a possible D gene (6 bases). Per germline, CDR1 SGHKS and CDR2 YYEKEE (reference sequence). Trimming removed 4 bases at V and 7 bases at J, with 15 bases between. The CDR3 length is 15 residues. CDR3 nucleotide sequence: TGTGCCAGCAGCGTCAACAGGGTGGGCAATTCACCCCTCCACTTT. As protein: CASSVNRVGNSPLHF.

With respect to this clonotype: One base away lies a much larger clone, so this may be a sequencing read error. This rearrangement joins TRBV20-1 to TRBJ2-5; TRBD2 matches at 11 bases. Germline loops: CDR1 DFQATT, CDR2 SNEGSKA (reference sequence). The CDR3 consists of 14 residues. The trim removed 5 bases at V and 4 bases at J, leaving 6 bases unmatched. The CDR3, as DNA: TGCAGTGCTGTGTCACTAGCGGGGGCAGAGACCCAGTACTTC. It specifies CSAVSLAGAETQYF.

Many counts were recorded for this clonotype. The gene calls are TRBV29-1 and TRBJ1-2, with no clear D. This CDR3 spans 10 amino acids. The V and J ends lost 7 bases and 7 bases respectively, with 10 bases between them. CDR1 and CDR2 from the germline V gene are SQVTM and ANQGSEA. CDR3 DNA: TGCAGCGCCCAAGAGGGTGGCTACACCTTC. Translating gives CSAQEGGYTF.

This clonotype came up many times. The CDR3 reads CASSLAGAGTAFF. The CDR3 coding sequence is TGTGCCAGCAGTTTAGCGGGGGCGGGAACAGCTTTCTTT. The chain is built from TRBV12-3 or TRBV12-4 and TRBJ1-1; possibly TRBD1 for D (6 bases). V was trimmed by 0 bases and J by 10 bases, leaving 12 bases between them. This CDR3 is built from 13 residues.

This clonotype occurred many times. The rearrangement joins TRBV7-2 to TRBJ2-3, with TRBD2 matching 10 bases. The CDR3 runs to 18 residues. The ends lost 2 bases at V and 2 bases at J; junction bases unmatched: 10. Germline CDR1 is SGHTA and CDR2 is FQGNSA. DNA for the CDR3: TGTGCCAGCAGCTTATTGTTTGGGACTAGCGAGAACACAGATACGCAGTATTTT. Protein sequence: CASSLLFGTSENTDTQYF.